The 30 T cell receptor beta chains reported below all come from one sample, sequenced in a study of cytomegalovirus exposure and HLA in healthy donors. The PCR ran on 60 Vbeta and 13 Jbeta primers. Sequencing used immunoSEQ multiplex PCR; TCRdb keeps in-frame clones, though not all of them. The table lists fewer than 100,000 clones, 79% of them singletons. Sequencing used PBMCs. Receptor source: a woman in her 40s in good health and CMV-seronegative.

This clone was observed a handful of times. J is TRBJ2-1 and V is TRBV7-3; TRBD2 might be the D (5 bases). This CDR3 has 14 amino acids. The germline V gene has CDR1 SGHTA and CDR2 FQGTGA. The V gene lost 2 bases and the J gene lost 6 bases, with 11 bases spanning the gap. For the CDR3, the DNA is TGTGCCAGCAGCTTAGGTTCGGCGGGCAATGAGCAGTTCTTC. Its translation is CASSLGSAGNEQFF.

This clone showed up just a few times. The genes are TRBV7-6 and TRBJ2-1; the D gene is possibly TRBD2 (5 bases). Per germline, CDR1 SGHVS and CDR2 FNYEAQ. Trimming took 1 base from V and 9 from J, leaving 7 bases between them. There are 12 residues in the CDR3. CDR3 sequence reads: CASSLDSAEQFF. CDR3 coding DNA: TGTGCCAGCAGCTTAGATAGCGCTGAGCAGTTCTTC.

This clone has a handful of counts. The V call is TRBV10-3, the J call TRBJ2-3; TRBD2 matches 8 bases. V lost 6 bases to trimming and J lost 2 bases; unmatched junction nucleotides: 7. CDR3 length: 15 amino acids. Germline V gene data show CDR1 as ENHRY and CDR2 as SYGVKD. This chain's CDR3 is CAIRDSGAPTDTQYF. For the CDR3, the DNA is TGTGCCATCAGAGATAGCGGGGCCCCCACAGATACGCAGTATTTT.

The rearrangement uses TRBV6-5 and TRBJ2-4; D possibly corresponds to TRBD1 (7 bases). CDR1 is MNHEY, CDR2 SVGAGI, per germline. Trimming pared 2 bases from V and 3 bases from J, leaving 14 bases between. This CDR3 is 16 amino acids long. The CDR3 bases are TGTGCCAGCAGTTACGGAGGGGGCGAGGGCAAAAACATTCAGTACTTC. The encoded protein is CASSYGGGEGKNIQYF.

In its sample, this clone was seen a few times. V is TRBV5-6 and J is TRBJ2-7; perhaps TRBD1 as D (5 bases). V was pared by 2 bases and J by 5 bases, with 11 bases between. The CDR3 consists of 13 residues. Germline CDR1 is SGHDT and CDR2 is YYEEEE. CDR3 DNA: TGTGCCAGCAGCTTTCACTTCAGGGACGAGCAGTACTTC. Its protein product is CASSFHFRDEQYF. Supplemented by reference TRBV5-6 and TRBJ2-7, the full variable domain reads DAGVTQSPTHLIKTRGQQVTLRCSPKSGHDTVSWYQQALGQGPQFIFQYYEEEERQRGNFPDRFSGHQFPNYSSELNVNALLLGDSALYLCASSFHFRDEQYFGPGTRLTVT.

Of note for this clone: The junction differs from germline at one of its ends, possibly a read error. V usage is TRBV7-9 and J usage is TRBJ2-7; D call uncertain. This CDR3 is built from 12 residues. In germline, CDR1 is SEHNR, CDR2 FQNEAQ (reference sequence). The CDR3 loop reads CSSSPTGYEQYF. The DNA for the CDR3 is TGTTCCAGCAGCCCGACGGGCTACGAGCAGTACTTC. Full variable domain (missing parts from reference TRBV7-9 and TRBJ2-7): DTGVSQNPRHKITKRGQNVTFRCDPISEHNRLYWYRQTLGQGPEFLTYFQNEAQLEKSRLLSDRFSAERPKGSFSTLEIQRTEQGDSAMYLCSSSPTGYEQYFGPGTRLTVT.

This rearrangement joins TRBV5-1 to TRBJ2-3; D is perhaps TRBD2 (7 bases). In germline, CDR1 is SGHRS, CDR2 YFSETQ. Trimming removed 7 bases at V and 5 bases at J, with 17 bases between. The CDR3 contains 14 residues. CDR3 in amino acids: CASVRGAGKDTQYF. The DNA of the CDR3 is TGCGCCAGCGTCCGGGGGGCCGGTAAAGATACGCAGTATTTT.

The chain is built from TRBV2 and TRBJ1-4, with a tentative D call TRBD1 (5 bases). Germline V lookup: CDR1 SNHLY, CDR2 FYNNEI. V was clipped by 10 bases and J by 8 bases, with 17 bases between them. CDR3 length equals 13 residues. The CDR3 region is CATELGAGEKLFF. Written as DNA, the CDR3 is TGTGCCACCGAATTAGGGGCTGGCGAAAAACTGTTTTTT.

Details on this clone: Other nucleotide sequences from this sample produce the same CDR3. The chain has TRBV30 and TRBJ1-1; D is unresolved. CDR1 is GTSNPN and CDR2 is SVGIG in the germline V gene (reference sequence). The CDR3 loop spans 11 amino acids. V lost 0 bases and J 11 bases, leaving 10 bases between the germline ends. In DNA form, the CDR3 reads TGTGCCTGGAGTGTTTTCAATGAGGCTTTCTTT. Amino acids: CAWSVFNEAFF.

There are a few counts of this clone. The chain recombines TRBV7-8 with TRBJ1-1, with 9 positions matching TRBD1. The V segment lost 4 bases and the J segment 1 base; nucleotides outside the gene matches: 7. This CDR3 is 16 amino acids long. The germline V gene encodes CDR1 SGHVS and CDR2 FQNEAQ. CDR3 coding DNA: TGTGCCAGCAGCTCCCGGACAGGGGCCGAGAACACTGAAGCTTTCTTT. Residues: CASSSRTGAENTEAFF.

V usage is TRBV4-2 and J usage is TRBJ2-6; TRBD2 aligns across 12 bases. The CDR3 is made up of 23 amino acids. Germline V gene lookup returns CDR1 LGHNA and CDR2 YNFKEQ. Trimming at V came to 3 bases and at J to 2 bases, leaving 20 bases not matched to a gene. This chain's CDR3 is CASSQRGRTSGGQGGPGANVLTF. DNA for the CDR3: TGTGCCAGCAGCCAGAGGGGGCGTACTAGCGGGGGGCAAGGGGGTCCTGGGGCCAACGTCCTGACTTTC.

The chain links TRBV6-5 to TRBJ2-6; D unresolved. This CDR3 contains 13 residues. CDR1 MNHEY and CDR2 SVGAGI come from the germline V gene. V lost 2 bases and J 4 bases, leaving 3 bases between the germline ends. CDR3 nucleotides: TGTGCCAGCAGTTACCTGGGGGCCAACGTCCTGACTTTC. Its translation is CASSYLGANVLTF.

J is TRBJ1-1 and V is TRBV19, with 8 positions matching TRBD1. With V trimmed by 6 bases and J by 8 bases, 17 bases remained unmatched. The CDR3 has 16 residues. Germline V gene sequence: CDR1 LNHDA, CDR2 SQIVND (reference sequence). The CDR3 loop is CASRIAYGDRSTEAFF. The CDR3 nucleotides are TGTGCCAGTAGGATCGCGTATGGGGACAGGTCAACCGAAGCTTTCTTT.

J is TRBJ2-7 and V is TRBV19, with 7 bases matching TRBD1. The trim removed 6 bases at V and 3 bases at J, leaving 5 bases unmatched. There are 13 residues in the CDR3. Germline V gene sequence: CDR1 LNHDA, CDR2 SQIVND (reference sequence). The CDR3 region is CASSYRGNYEQYF. The CDR3 DNA follows: TGTGCCAGTAGCTACAGGGGCAACTACGAGCAGTACTTC.

The chain recombines TRBV14 with TRBJ1-4; TRBD1 matches at 7 bases. Looked up from germline, CDR1 is SGHDN and CDR2 is FVKESK. This CDR3 spans 14 amino acids. V shed 3 bases, J shed 5 bases, and the junction held 3 bases outside the gene matches. The CDR3 region has the DNA TGTGCCAGCAGCCAGGACAGGAGGAATGAAAAACTGTTTTTT. It is translated as CASSQDRRNEKLFF.

The genes are TRBV28 and TRBJ1-5, with D tentatively TRBD1 (5 bases). The CDR3 sequence is 14 residues long. Deletions cut 3 bases from V and 4 bases from J, with 10 bases between. The germline CDR1 and CDR2 sequences are MDHEN and SYDVKM. In nucleotides, the CDR3 is TGTGCCAGCAGTTTGGGGGGTACGAATCAGCCCCAGCATTTT. It codes for CASSLGGTNQPQHF.

V gene TRBV12-5 combines with J gene TRBJ1-5, with 9 bases aligning to TRBD1. CDR1 is LGHNT and CDR2 is FRNRAP in the germline V gene. The ends lost 1 base at V and 7 bases at J; junction bases unmatched: 8. The CDR3 contains 16 residues. In DNA form, the CDR3 reads TGTGCTAGTGGTTTGGGAACAGGGGGCGGCGAGCAGCCCCAGCATTTT. It specifies CASGLGTGGGEQPQHF. Using reference TRBV12-5 and TRBJ1-5 for the parts outside the CDR3, the full variable domain is DARVTQTPRHKVTEMGQEVTMRCQPILGHNTVFWYRQTMMQGLELLAYFRNRAPLDDSGMPKDRFSAEMPDATLATLKIQPSEPRDSAVYFCASGLGTGGGEQPQHFGDGTRLSIL.

The chain has TRBV6-1 and TRBJ1-3; 8 nucleotides match TRBD1. The V gene end was trimmed by 4 bases and the J gene end by 0 bases; junction bases not matched to a gene: 8. This CDR3 is 17 amino acids long. Per the germline V gene, CDR1 is MNHNS and CDR2 is SASEGT. The CDR3, as DNA: TGTGCCAGCAGTGCGTCAATAGGACAGGGCTCTGGAAACACCATATATTTT. Residues: CASSASIGQGSGNTIYF.

The chain combines TRBV9 with TRBJ1-6; maybe TRBD1 (5 bases). Trimming stripped 3 bases from V and 0 bases from J, with 10 bases between. The CDR3 totals 16 residues. CDR1 is SGDLS, CDR2 YYNGEE, per germline. CDR3 nucleotides: TGTGCCAGCAGCGAAAGACAGAGCTCCTATAATTCACCCCTCCACTTT. Its translation is CASSERQSSYNSPLHF.

This clone was recorded at least ten times. DNA for the CDR3: TGTGCCAGCAGCTTTCATAGGGGGGGCAACGAGCAGTACTTC. Its protein product is CASSFHRGGNEQYF. The genes are TRBV5-5 and TRBJ2-7, with D perhaps matching TRBD2 (7 bases). The CDR3 runs to 14 residues. V lost 2 bases, J lost 5 bases, and 14 bases lay in between. Germline CDR1 reads SGHKS; CDR2 reads YYEKEE (reference sequence).

The genes are TRBV28 and TRBJ2-4; 10 bases match TRBD2. The V and J ends lost 3 bases and 0 bases, in that order; junction bases with no gene match: 8. CDR3 length: 18 amino acids. In germline, CDR1 is MDHEN, CDR2 SYDVKM. This CDR3 reads CASSFSAGGLIAKNIQYF. The CDR3 nucleotides read TGTGCCAGCAGTTTTTCAGCGGGGGGGTTAATAGCCAAAAACATTCAGTACTTC.

J is TRBJ2-7 and V is TRBV7-9; D might be TRBD1 (6 bases). The CDR3 covers 15 residues. Germline CDR1 SEHNR, CDR2 FQNEAQ (reference sequence). The V end was cut by 0 bases, the J end by 0 bases, with 9 bases between. CDR3 protein: CASSLARGISYEQYF. The CDR3 DNA follows: TGTGCCAGCAGCTTAGCCAGGGGTATCTCCTACGAGCAGTACTTC. Full variable domain (rest looked up from reference TRBV7-9 and TRBJ2-7): DTGVSQNPRHKITKRGQNVTFRCDPISEHNRLYWYRQTLGQGPEFLTYFQNEAQLEKSRLLSDRFSAERPKGSFSTLEIQRTEQGDSAMYLCASSLARGISYEQYFGPGTRLTVT.

The CDR3 DNA is TGCGCCAGCAGCTTCTATCGGGGACAAATTTCCACAGATACGCAGTATTTT. Its translation is CASSFYRGQISTDTQYF. The V and J genes are TRBV5-1 and TRBJ2-3, with D tentatively TRBD1 (6 bases). CDR3 size: 17 residues. From germline, CDR1 is SGHRS and CDR2 YFSETQ. The ends were cut back, 2 bases at V and 2 bases at J, with 18 bases in the middle.

V is TRBV11-2 and J is TRBJ2-7, with TRBD2 matching 8 bases. V was pared by 1 base and J by 5 bases, with 13 bases of the junction left unmatched. CDR1 and CDR2 (germline): SGHAT, FQNNGV. The CDR3 totals 17 residues. The CDR3 here is CASSLGLGGAPTHEQYF. The DNA for the CDR3 is TGTGCCAGCAGCTTAGGGCTCGGGGGGGCGCCCACCCACGAGCAGTACTTC. The variable domain in full, completed from reference TRBV11-2 and TRBJ2-7, reads EAGVAQSPRYKIIEKRQSVAFWCNPISGHATLYWYQQILGQGPKLLIQFQNNGVVDDSQLPKDRFSAERLKGVDSTLKIQPAKLEDSAVYLCASSLGLGGAPTHEQYFGPGTRLTVT.

The chain is built from TRBV27 and TRBJ1-1; TRBD1 might be the D (6 bases). This CDR3 has 15 residues. V was cut by 6 bases and J by 2 bases, with 16 bases left in between. In germline, CDR1 is MNHEY, CDR2 SMNVEV (reference sequence). CDR3 nucleotide sequence: TGTGCCAGCAGACTACGGGACACTCGAAACACTGAAGCTTTCTTT. The encoded protein is CASRLRDTRNTEAFF.

The rearrangement joins TRBV5-1 to TRBJ2-2; a weak D match, TRBD2 (6 bases). There are 16 residues in the CDR3. From germline, CDR1 is SGHRS and CDR2 YFSETQ. V lost 4 bases and J 8 bases, leaving 21 bases between the germline ends. CDR3 sequence reads: CASSPPAGLIGGELFF. In nucleotides, the CDR3 is TGCGCCAGCAGCCCACCCGCGGGACTCATTGGTGGGGAGCTGTTTTTT.

The chain combines TRBV7-2 with TRBJ1-1, with 8 bases fitting TRBD1. This CDR3 comprises 13 residues. The V gene's germline CDR1 is SGHTA and CDR2 FQGNSA. Trimming cost V 2 bases and J 10 bases; bases outside gene matches: 6. The CDR3 DNA follows: TGTGCCAGCAGCTTAACACCTGACAGGGGAGCTTTCTTT. It specifies CASSLTPDRGAFF.

The chain recombines TRBV4-3 with TRBJ2-7; TRBD1 agrees at 8 bases. The germline gives CDR1 LGHNA, CDR2 YSLEER. The CDR3 runs 16 residues. V gave up 1 base and J gave up 3 bases; unmatched junction bases: 8. The CDR3 region is CASSQGADRGGYEQYF. CDR3 coding DNA: TGCGCCAGCAGCCAAGGGGCCGACAGGGGTGGCTACGAGCAGTACTTC.

The chain carries TRBV7-3 and TRBJ2-1, with D maybe TRBD2 (7 bases). V lost 3 bases, J lost 12 bases, and 15 bases lay in between. The CDR3 runs to 13 residues. The germline V gene encodes CDR1 SGHTA and CDR2 FQGTGA. The DNA for the CDR3 is TGTGCCAGCAGCTTTTCGGAGGGGGGGGTGCAGTTCTTC. It specifies CASSFSEGGVQFF.

This rearrangement joins TRBV19 to TRBJ2-5; D gene uncertain. Trimming shortened V by 4 bases and J by 1 base, and 10 bases separated the two germline ends. CDR1 is LNHDA, CDR2 SQIVND, per germline (reference sequence). The CDR3 extends over 14 amino acids. This chain's CDR3 is CASSKLPSQETQYF. The DNA for the CDR3 is TGTGCCAGTAGTAAACTACCGTCCCAAGAGACCCAGTACTTC.